This T cell receptor beta chain was found in a study of CD4+ T cells in melanoma. Study-level findings and limits: Reportedly, melanoma neoantigen-specific CD4+ T cells showed varied differentiation states. A reported correlation linked neoantigen-specific CD4+ T cells to CD8+, macrophage and B cell function.

As to this clone: Antigen: not known.

V lost 2 bases, J lost 2 bases, and 3 bases stayed unmatched. The length of the CDR3 is 16 residues. Germline V CDR1 and CDR2: SGHRS, YFSETQ. Assay used: immunoSEQ multiplex PCR; TCRdb lists only in-frame clones, some missing. In the table there are fewer than 150,000 clones, about 90% of which are singletons. V is TRBV5-1 and J is TRBJ2-5, with TRBD2 matching over 13 bases. This receptor was taken from a human donor with melanoma. CDR3 region: CASSFTSGGAQETQYF. The CDR3, as DNA: TGCGCCAGCAGCTTTACTAGCGGGGGGGCGCAAGAGACCCAGTACTTC.